A single TCR beta chain is shown here with its context. Its antigen is unidentified. The CDR3 is made up of 14 amino acids. Germline CDR1 reads WSHSY; CDR2 reads SAAADI. V trimming: 4 bases; J trimming: 7 bases; junction bases outside the gene matches: 9. This entry comes from a study of T cells in Graves' hyperthyroidism and ophthalmopathy. Regarding the study as a whole: Appearing also in blood were most of the thyroid clonotypes expanded above 0.001.

RNA transcripts yielded amplified TCR beta CDR3 regions. The HTBI primer set was used in a first-round RT-PCR of the TCR CDR3. TCRdb processed the multiplex PCR reads anew with MiXCR; each CDR3 protein has one entry. The table shows hundreds of thousands of distinct CDR3 sequences, with around 38% occurring only once. This TCR derives from a man aged 18 to 30 with Graves' hyperthyroidism. V is TRBV10-2 and J is TRBJ2-7, with 8 bases lining up with TRBD1. Sequenced sample: blood. CDR3: CASSGFQGAGEQYF. The CDR3 DNA reads as TGCGCCAGCAGTGGGTTTCAGGGGGCAGGGGAGCAGTACTTC.